This T cell receptor beta chain was observed in a study of spatial heterogeneity in lung cancer. One entry per CDR3 protein, called by TCRdb with MiXCR from the 5' RACE reads. The table has tens of thousands of distinct CDR3 sequences, 10% to 15% seen once; the top ten hold 5.5% to 7.5%. Indicated time point: sample taken at primary tumor resection. The input material, whole RNA from tumor, nontumor lung or frozen PBMC, was sequenced unsorted. V was pared by 1 base and J by 8 bases, with 11 bases between. The germline V gene encodes CDR1 MGHRA and CDR2 YSYEKL. CDR3 length: 13 amino acids. The V gene is TRBV4-1, the J gene TRBJ1-1; tentatively, D is TRBD1 (5 bases). This sequence was found in a male donor with early-stage non-small cell lung cancer. The specimen comprised PBMCs, sampled at surgery. In DNA, the CDR3 is TGCGCCAGCAGCCAAGTTGGGAAGGGGGAAGCTTTCTTT. Translated, it gives CASSQVGKGEAFF.